This T cell receptor (beta chain) was identified during a study of T cells expressing NK-cell markers. Study conclusions and caveats: These clonotypes additionally ranked first within the CD3+CD56-NKG2C+ fraction of four donors. The dominant NKG2C+ clonotypes represented about 1.0-7.0% of CD8+ T cells in five or six donors.

For this clonotype: The antigen remains unidentified.

There are 13 residues in the CDR3. The germline V gene encodes CDR1 MNHEY and CDR2 SVGEGT. TCRdb reanalyzed the 5' RACE reads, giving one entry per CDR3 protein sequence and no DNA. The sample includes about 160,000 distinct CDR3 sequences. This sequence was found in a man aged 18-70 years in good health. This sequence joins TRBV6-2 or TRBV6-3 and TRBJ2-1; TCRdb's D call, TRBD1, is unchecked because there is no DNA. The sequenced sample was blood T cells: a sorted CD56 or NKG2C T cell subset, CD4+ or CD8+ T cells, or bulk PBMC T cells (not recorded which). CDR3 residues: CASGEGTVFEQFF.